These 20 T cell receptor beta chains came from one sample sequenced in a study of PD-1 blockade in classical Hodgkin lymphoma (TCRdb year 2020). Libraries were constructed by the immunoSEQ multiplex PCR assay. Not all clones reach the TCRdb copy of this immuneACCESS table, which keeps in-frame sequences only. Checked studies attribute under half of the gap to unresolved V genes and leave the rest unexplained. Within this sample are about 24,000 clones, with about 86% of them counted one time only. The ten top clones hold 6.2% of the sample. The time point label, as the study defines it: cycle 4 day 1 (C4D1), after less than 7 weeks of nivolumab. Relapse after autologous stem cell transplantation had occurred in all trial patients, and cohorts A, B and C were distinguished by prior brentuximab vedotin exposure. The sample was peripheral blood mononuclear cells (PBMCs), taken before the fourth cycle of nivolumab. The source of these receptors is a human donor with classical Hodgkin lymphoma.

The gene calls are TRBV11-3 and TRBJ2-1; maybe TRBD1 (5 bases). Trimming cost V 0 bases and J 3 bases, with 15 bases left between them. Germline V gene lookup returns CDR1 SGHNT and CDR2 YENEEA. The CDR3 totals 17 residues. As DNA, the CDR3 is TGTGCCAGCAGCTTAGAGGTAAGCGACAGACGCTACAATGAGCAGTTCTTC. Translation: CASSLEVSDRRYNEQFF.

This chain links TRBV4-1 with TRBJ1-1, with 8 nucleotides matching TRBD1. V shed 1 base and J 7 bases; nucleotides not matched to a gene: 20. CDR1 is MGHRA and CDR2 is YSYEKL in the germline V gene. This CDR3 is 19 amino acids long. CDR3: CASSQVPPTGEFFPIEAFF. The DNA of the CDR3 is TGCGCCAGCAGCCAAGTTCCACCGACAGGGGAATTCTTTCCCATTGAAGCTTTCTTT.

The chain has TRBV19 and TRBJ1-1; D is undetermined. The CDR3 sequence is 14 residues long. V was trimmed by 7 bases and J by 6 bases, leaving 18 bases between them. The V gene's germline CDR1 is LNHDA and CDR2 SQIVND (reference sequence). CDR3: CASTPRMRLAEAFF. CDR3 nucleotides: TGTGCCAGTACCCCCAGGATGCGTTTGGCTGAAGCTTTCTTT.

This clone was counted only a few times. This sequence joins TRBV19 and TRBJ2-3, with D perhaps TRBD2 (6 bases). Trimming shortened V by 6 bases and J by 3 bases, and 22 bases separated the two germline ends. Looked up from germline, CDR1 is LNHDA and CDR2 is SQIVND (reference sequence). The CDR3 covers 17 residues. The CDR3: CASSNTHPLGGTDTQYF. CDR3 DNA: TGTGCCAGTAGCAACACACACCCTCTGGGGGGTACAGATACGCAGTATTTT.

The V gene is TRBV5-4, the J gene TRBJ1-3; D gene uncertain. From germline, CDR1 is SGHNT and CDR2 YYREEE (reference sequence). The CDR3 extends over 13 amino acids. V was clipped by 1 base and J by 4 bases, with 6 bases between them. CDR3 amino acids: CASSLIEGNTIYF. The CDR3 DNA reads TGTGCCAGCAGCTTGATCGAGGGAAACACCATATATTTT.

The gene calls are TRBV7-9 and TRBJ1-3; no reliable D call. This CDR3 comprises 15 residues. The ends were cut back, 1 base at V and 3 bases at J, with 10 bases in the middle. CDR1 is SEHNR, CDR2 FQNEAQ, per germline (reference sequence). The DNA for the CDR3 is TGTGCCAGCAGCTTAGATGGCCTCAGTGGAAACACCATATATTTT. Protein sequence: CASSLDGLSGNTIYF.

The chain carries TRBV15 and TRBJ1-2; D is ambiguous. Trimming left V 4 bases short and J 4 bases short, with 10 bases between. The CDR3 covers 13 residues. Germline V lookup: CDR1 LNHNV, CDR2 YYDKDF (reference sequence). This CDR3 reads CATSKTGGYGYTF. In nucleotides, the CDR3 is TGTGCCACCAGCAAGACCGGTGGCTATGGCTACACCTTC.

V is TRBV6-5 and J is TRBJ2-7; either TRBD1 or TRBD2 may fit D (5 bases each). The V end was cut by 0 bases, the J end by 0 bases, with 6 bases between. The CDR3 runs 14 residues. Germline-derived CDR1 and CDR2 are MNHEY and SVGAGI. The DNA for the CDR3 is TGTGCCAGCAGTTACTCGAGGGGCTCCTACGAGCAGTACTTC. Protein sequence: CASSYSRGSYEQYF.

V gene TRBV6-5 combines with J gene TRBJ2-3; D is possibly TRBD1 (5 bases). Germline-derived CDR1 and CDR2 are MNHEY and SVGAGI. This CDR3 is 15 amino acids long. Trimming left V 2 bases short and J 1 base short, with 10 bases between. For the CDR3, the DNA is TGTGCCAGCAGTTACAGGGGAAGAGGCACAGATACGCAGTATTTT. Its protein is CASSYRGRGTDTQYF.

The chain has TRBV30 and TRBJ1-5; TRBD1 matches 12 bases. After removal of 1 base from V and 9 bases from J, the junction contained 4 bases not matched to a gene. The CDR3 sequence is 14 residues long. The germline CDR1 and CDR2 sequences are GTSNPN and SVGIG (reference sequence). The CDR3 loop reads CAWSGGTGGLPQHF. In DNA, the CDR3 is TGTGCCTGGAGTGGAGGGACAGGGGGCCTGCCCCAGCATTTT.

The genes are TRBV18 and TRBJ1-4; no definite D call. Trimming removed 3 bases at V and 0 bases at J, with 5 bases between. The CDR3 is 14 residues long. Germline-derived CDR1 and CDR2 are KGHSH and LQKENI. The CDR3 protein is CASSPIATNEKLFF. CDR3 bases: TGTGCCAGCTCACCCATTGCAACTAATGAAAAACTGTTTTTT.

J is TRBJ1-6 and V is TRBV15; D is uncertain. V was clipped by 0 bases and J by 0 bases, with 15 bases between them. CDR1 LNHNV and CDR2 YYDKDF come from the germline V gene (reference sequence). This CDR3 is built from 19 residues. Here the CDR3 DNA reads TGTGCCACCAGCAGAGATTGGAGTACACGTAGCTCCTATAATTCACCCCTCCACTTT. Translated: CATSRDWSTRSSYNSPLHF.

The genes are TRBV27 and TRBJ1-5, with a weak D call TRBD1 (6 bases). CDR1 is MNHEY and CDR2 is SMNVEV in the germline V gene (reference sequence). Trimming took 5 bases from V and 4 from J, leaving 9 bases between them. This CDR3 region has 13 residues. CDR3 coding DNA: TGTGCCAGCAGTCGGCAGGGGAATCAGCCCCAGCATTTT. This codes for CASSRQGNQPQHF.

This chain uses TRBV15 with TRBJ2-6, with a tentative D call TRBD2 (6 bases). CDR3 size: 16 residues. With 9 bases removed from V and 0 bases from J, the gap between germline ends came to 15 bases. CDR1 LNHNV and CDR2 YYDKDF come from the germline V gene (reference sequence). CDR3 in DNA: TGTGCCACTGCGGGGCCGCAAAGCTCTGGGGCCAACGTCCTGACTTTC. This translates into CATAGPQSSGANVLTF.

The chain links TRBV28 to TRBJ2-3; TRBD2 matches at 11 bases. The CDR3 length is 14 residues. Germline V gene lookup returns CDR1 MDHEN and CDR2 SYDVKM. The V gene end was trimmed by 5 bases and the J gene end by 4 bases; junction bases not matched to a gene: 2. For the CDR3, the DNA is TGTGCCAGCAGTCTAGCGGGAGGTGCAGATACGCAGTATTTT. It codes for CASSLAGGADTQYF. The full variable domain, rest sourced from reference TRBV28 and TRBJ2-3, is DVKVTQSSRYLVKRTGEKVFLECVQDMDHENMFWYRQDPGLGLRLIYFSYDVKMKEKGDIPEGYSVSREKKERFSLILESASTNQTSMYLCASSLAGGADTQYFGPGTRLTVL.

This chain connects TRBV18 to TRBJ1-2, with 7 bases aligning to TRBD1. CDR3 length equals 15 residues. The V and J ends lost 2 bases and 7 bases, in that order; junction bases with no gene match: 10. Germline assignment: CDR1 KGHSH and CDR2 LQKENI. The CDR3 sequence is CASSPSRERGRGYTF. The CDR3 DNA sequence: TGTGCCAGCTCACCATCGAGGGAAAGGGGGCGTGGCTACACCTTC.

Concerning this clone itself: A much bigger clone sits one base away, suggesting this may be a read error. The chain uses TRBV30 and TRBJ1-2; no definite D call. This CDR3 spans 11 amino acids. The germline V gene has CDR1 GTSNPN and CDR2 SVGIG (reference sequence). CDR3 region: CAWSVDYGCTF. CDR3 bases: TGTGCCTGGAGTGTAGACTATGGCTGCACCTTC.

The rearrangement links TRBV5-1 to TRBJ1-2; 9 nucleotides line up with TRBD1. CDR3 length: 13 amino acids. The germline gives CDR1 SGHRS, CDR2 YFSETQ. J gave up 6 bases and V 2 bases, and 2 bases lay outside the gene matches. The DNA of the CDR3 is TGCGCCAGCAGCTTTACAGGGGGCGATGGCTACACCTTC. It is translated as CASSFTGGDGYTF.

This sequence joins TRBV4-3 and TRBJ2-6, with D perhaps assigned TRBD1 or TRBD2 (5 bases each). With 7 bases removed from V and 0 bases from J, the gap between germline ends came to 25 bases. Germline-derived CDR1 and CDR2 are LGHNA and YSLEER. The CDR3 has 20 amino acids. In nucleotides, the CDR3 is TGCGCCAGCACCCCAAAGTGGGGAGACAGCCCTATCTCTGGGGCCAACGTCCTGACTTTC. Protein product: CASTPKWGDSPISGANVLTF.

This clone has just one count. The chain uses TRBV28 and TRBJ2-3, with 8 positions matching TRBD1. Germline-derived CDR1 and CDR2 are MDHEN and SYDVKM. V lost 6 bases, J lost 1 base, and 15 bases stayed unmatched. CDR3 length: 18 amino acids. The DNA of the CDR3 is TGTGCCAGCAGCCCGGACAGGGAGGTATTGTTTCGCACAGATACGCAGTATTTT. Its translation: CASSPDREVLFRTDTQYF.